This T cell receptor (beta chain) was observed in a study of T cells in localized non-small cell lung cancer. As to this clone: Its target is unknown.

Whole-study findings and limits: Longer overall survival accompanied higher blood T cell density.

The repertoire was sequenced with immunoSEQ multiplex PCR; TCRdb's copy has only in-frame clones and lacks some. The sample lists 15,000 or so clones; around 82% were seen once. CDR1 is LGHNA, CDR2 YNFKEQ, per germline. V gave up 8 bases and J gave up 7 bases; unmatched junction bases: 11. This CDR3 contains 15 residues. The material sequenced was peripheral blood, taken before any cancer treatment. The receptor was derived from a male donor aged 60 or over with stage III lung adenocarcinoma. The chain links TRBV4-2 to TRBJ2-3; 11 nucleotides align to TRBD2. CDR3 protein: CASQSVAGGLYTQYF. CDR3 bases: TGTGCCAGCCAAAGTGTAGCGGGGGGGCTTTATACGCAGTATTTT.